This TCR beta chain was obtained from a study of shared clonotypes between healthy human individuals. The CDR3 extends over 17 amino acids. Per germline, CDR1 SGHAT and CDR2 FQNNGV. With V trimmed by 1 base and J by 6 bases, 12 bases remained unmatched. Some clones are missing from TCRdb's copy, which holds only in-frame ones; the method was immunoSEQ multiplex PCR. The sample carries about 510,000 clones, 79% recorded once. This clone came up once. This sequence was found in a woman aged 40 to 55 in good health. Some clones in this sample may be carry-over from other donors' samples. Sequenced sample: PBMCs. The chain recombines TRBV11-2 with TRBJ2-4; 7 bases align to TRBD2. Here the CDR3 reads CASSLGGAGDRGNIQYF. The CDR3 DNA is TGTGCCAGCAGCTTAGGTGGCGCGGGAGATCGAGGAAACATTCAGTACTTC. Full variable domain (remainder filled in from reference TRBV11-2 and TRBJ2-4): EAGVAQSPRYKIIEKRQSVAFWCNPISGHATLYWYQQILGQGPKLLIQFQNNGVVDDSQLPKDRFSAERLKGVDSTLKIQPAKLEDSAVYLCASSLGGAGDRGNIQYFGAGTRLSVL.